This TCR beta chain was identified during a study of blood T cell repertoires in COVID-19. At the level of the study: T cells, B-cell-depleted T cells, or PBMCs provided the cDNA or gDNA that served as material.

In its sample, this clone was seen once. The ends lost 2 bases at V and 1 base at J; junction bases unmatched: 6. The CDR3 has 17 residues. CDR1 is GTSNPN and CDR2 is SVGIG in the germline V gene (reference sequence). Two consecutive negative NP/OP PCR tests, clearance, or resolved symptoms defined Cohort 3 recovery. As handled by the study authors: Reference gene primer amplification yielded estimated nucleated cell counts. Profiled with immunoSEQ multiplex PCR; TCRdb holds only in-frame clones, not every one. For V, J and clone size, that table is used; D and trimming come from the DNA. The table includes under 450,000 clones, 80% to 85% detected once.

Sequencing input: PBMCs or T cells enriched from blood (not recorded which). The sequence was collected from a woman in her forties or fifties who had recovered from COVID-19. The chain combines TRBV30 with TRBJ1-6; 9 bases agree with TRBD1. CDR3 sequence: CAWSLLTGGSYNSPLHF. The CDR3 nucleotides are TGTGCCTGGAGTTTATTGACAGGGGGGTCCTATAATTCACCCCTCCACTTT.